This TCR beta chain was identified in a study of T cells in Graves' hyperthyroidism and ophthalmopathy. Study outcomes and limitations: Among thyroid clonotypes expanded above 0.001, most also appeared in blood. Prediction of ophthalmopathy progression came a median around 6.5 months pre-onset.

Uncontrolled infection, other autoimmune disease, pregnancy and lactation each barred patients from inclusion. Clinical symptoms, serum thyroxine, TRAb, thyroid ultrasound and orbital computed tomography informed diagnoses. Amplification of TCR beta CDR3 regions was performed using RNA transcripts as template. First-round RT-PCR targeting the TCR CDR3 was performed with the HTBI primer set. TCRdb passed the multiplex PCR reads through MiXCR, listing each CDR3 protein once. The table has hundreds of thousands of distinct CDR3 sequences, 45% seen once. V was pared by 6 bases and J by 9 bases, with 14 bases between. The CDR3 contains 12 residues. Looked up from germline, CDR1 is MNHNS and CDR2 is SASEGT. This clonotype was detected only a few times. Its cognate antigen is unknown.

The V call is TRBV6-1, the J call TRBJ2-5; D call uncertain. The sequence derives from an adult man with Graves' disease, either hyperthyroidism or ophthalmopathy (not recorded which). Sequenced material: peripheral blood or thyroid tissue (not recorded which). The CDR3 is CASSDTGRPQYF. The CDR3 DNA is TGTGCCAGCAGCGATACCGGACGTCCCCAGTACTTC.